The 28 T cell receptor beta chains given below trace back to one sample, sequenced in a study of metastatic and nonmetastatic thyroid tumors. With MiXCR, TCRdb reprocessed the PCR reads. The sample holds 9,500 to 15,000 clones, around 31% seen once. All patients reached thyroid surgery having received no treatment beforehand. The sample comprised tumor tissue. The receptors here all came from a female donor with papillary thyroid cancer or a benign thyroid nodule (not recorded which). Some clones in this sample may be carry-over from other donors' samples.

This chain links TRBV9 with TRBJ2-7; TRBD2 might be the D (5 bases). Trimming pared 4 bases from V and 3 bases from J, leaving 17 bases between. The CDR3 sequence is 15 residues long. Germline loops: CDR1 SGDLS, CDR2 YYNGEE. The CDR3 sequence: CASSPKASSLYEQYF. CDR3 DNA: TGTGCCAGCAGCCCTAAAGCTAGCAGCCTCTACGAGCAGTACTTC.

This clone was counted a few times. The chain couples TRBV28 to TRBJ2-7, with TRBD1 matching over 9 bases. The ends lost 6 bases at V and 6 bases at J; junction bases unmatched: 9. CDR3 length equals 14 residues. Germline V CDR1 and CDR2: MDHEN, SYDVKM. The chain's CDR3 is CASSRLGQGSEQYF. The CDR3 nucleotides are TGTGCCAGCAGCCGGTTGGGACAGGGAAGCGAGCAGTACTTC. Together with reference TRBV28 and TRBJ2-7, the CDR3 gives the full variable domain: DVKVTQSSRYLVKRTGEKVFLECVQDMDHENMFWYRQDPGLGLRLIYFSYDVKMKEKGDIPEGYSVSREKKERFSLILESASTNQTSMYLCASSRLGQGSEQYFGPGTRLTVT.

The chain joins TRBV27 to TRBJ2-7; D is uncertain. Trimming took off 3 bases at V and 0 bases at J, with 9 bases between the two ends. Per germline, CDR1 MNHEY and CDR2 SMNVEV (reference sequence). The CDR3 length is 14 residues. The CDR3 loop is CASSFTVHSYEQYF. The CDR3 region has the DNA TGTGCCAGCAGTTTCACCGTCCACTCCTACGAGCAGTACTTC.

This clone is large (0.1 to 1%) within its sample. V gene TRBV20-1 combines with J gene TRBJ1-1; 7 bases map to TRBD1. The CDR3 runs to 13 residues. Germline V lookup: CDR1 DFQATT, CDR2 SNEGSKA (reference sequence). The J segment lost 5 bases and the V segment lost 1 base, leaving 4 bases of the junction unmatched. The CDR3 reads CSARGGGMTEAFF. The CDR3 region has the DNA TGCAGTGCTAGAGGAGGGGGCATGACTGAAGCTTTCTTT.

Relative to its sample, this clone is large (0.1 to 1%). The chain recombines TRBV4-2 with TRBJ1-3, with D uncertain. CDR1 is LGHNA and CDR2 is YNFKEQ in the germline V gene. The CDR3 is 15 residues long. The V and J ends lost 0 bases and 0 bases respectively, with 6 bases between them. In DNA, the CDR3 is TGTGCCAGCAGCCAAGATCTAAACTCTGGAAACACCATATATTTT. Encoded protein: CASSQDLNSGNTIYF.

The rearrangement links TRBV20-1 to TRBJ1-5, with 9 positions matching TRBD1. The V and J ends lost 5 bases and 3 bases, in that order; junction bases with no gene match: 14. Per germline, CDR1 DFQATT and CDR2 SNEGSKA (reference sequence). This CDR3 is 17 amino acids long. As DNA, the CDR3 is TGCAGTGCTTCGGTGGACAGGGGAGATTTTGTCAATCAGCCCCAGCATTTT. It codes for CSASVDRGDFVNQPQHF.

Of note for this clone: It may be a read error: a sequence one base away is much more abundant. V usage is TRBV13 and J usage is TRBJ2-3; possible D gene TRBD1, 6 bases. This CDR3 contains 16 residues. CDR1 is PRHDT and CDR2 is FYEKMQ in the germline V gene (reference sequence). V shed 0 bases and J shed 4 bases, with 14 bases lying between them. CDR3 protein: CASSLGHRVPADTQYF. As DNA, the CDR3 is TGTGCCAGCAGCTTAGGTCACAGGGTGCCCGCAGATACGCAGTATTTT.

V gene TRBV28 combines with J gene TRBJ1-5; D is perhaps TRBD1 (5 bases). Germline CDR1 MDHEN, CDR2 SYDVKM. The CDR3 contains 13 residues. V lost 2 bases and J lost 5, with 7 bases in between. The CDR3 protein is CASSLIRDQPQHF. The CDR3 nucleotides are TGTGCCAGCAGTTTAATCAGGGATCAGCCCCAGCATTTT.

This clone was recorded at least ten times. The V gene is TRBV7-9, the J gene TRBJ2-5, with TRBD2 matching over 7 bases. Germline V gives CDR1 SEHNR, CDR2 FQNEAQ (reference sequence). V gave up 4 bases and J gave up 5 bases; unmatched junction bases: 13. The CDR3 is 16 amino acids. CDR3 sequence (DNA): TGTGCCAGCAGCTGGGGAGGTGGGAGGGCCTCCGAGACCCAGTACTTC. Translated: CASSWGGGRASETQYF.

This clone was detected a few times. This sequence joins TRBV6-8 and TRBJ2-1, with 7 bases that match TRBD2. This CDR3 is 11 amino acids long. From germline, CDR1 is MNHGY and CDR2 SAAAGT. V was pared by 6 bases and J by 7 bases, with 0 bases of the junction left unmatched. CDR3 nucleotides: TGTGCCAGCAGGGGGGGGAATGAGCAGTTCTTC. Its protein product is CASRGGNEQFF.

This clone was seen a single time. The junction departs from the called germline gene at one end, perhaps through a read error. CDR3 region: CASSARDNYTDTQYF. The CDR3 DNA follows: TGTGCCAGCAGCGCCCGGGACAACTACACAGATACACAGTATTTT. This chain links TRBV9 with TRBJ2-3, with a weak D call TRBD1 (6 bases). The CDR3 length is 15 residues. CDR1 is SGDLS, CDR2 YYNGEE, per germline.

This clone was detected a few times. Relative to the germline gene, one junction end is altered; a read error may explain this. V and J are TRBV6-4 and TRBJ2-6, with D perhaps TRBD1 (5 bases). Germline assignment: CDR1 MRHNA and CDR2 SNTAGT. CDR3 size: 15 residues. In DNA, the CDR3 is TGTGCCAGCAGTGACAGTGGCGCTGGGGCCAACTTCCTGACTTTC. It codes for CASSDSGAGANFLTF.

The gene calls are TRBV9 and TRBJ1-6, with a possible D match to TRBD1 (5 bases). Germline V CDR1 and CDR2: SGDLS, YYNGEE. This CDR3 is built from 14 residues. V lost 2 bases and J lost 14, with 17 bases in between. CDR3 DNA sequence: TGTGCCAGCAGCGTTGGGGACCTACCCGGGGCCCTCCACTTT. Protein: CASSVGDLPGALHF.

The sample holds a few counts of this clone. This rearrangement joins TRBV28 to TRBJ2-5; perhaps D is TRBD1 or TRBD2 (6 bases each). V dropped 6 bases and J dropped 4 bases, with 24 bases sitting between them. CDR1 and CDR2 (germline): MDHEN, SYDVKM. The CDR3 covers 17 residues. The CDR3 DNA is TGTGCCAGCAGCAAAATTTGGGGAAGGGGGGCCGTAGAGACCCAGTACTTC. Amino acids: CASSKIWGRGAVETQYF.

The chain joins TRBV6-1 to TRBJ2-7; D gene unclear. Germline CDR1 and CDR2: MNHNS and SASEGT. The CDR3 runs 12 residues. Trimming left V 7 bases short and J 3 bases short, with 10 bases between. The CDR3 protein is CASINDLYEQYF. CDR3 bases: TGTGCCAGCATCAACGACCTCTACGAGCAGTACTTC.

This rearrangement joins TRBV7-9 to TRBJ1-4; D is perhaps TRBD1 (5 bases). Germline assignment: CDR1 SEHNR and CDR2 FQNEAQ (reference sequence). The ends were cut back, 5 bases at V and 3 bases at J, with 10 bases in the middle. This CDR3 region has 14 residues. The CDR3 reads CASSRKGANEKLFF. CDR3 DNA sequence: TGTGCCAGCAGCCGAAAAGGGGCTAATGAAAAACTGTTTTTT.

The chain carries TRBV12-3 or TRBV12-4 and TRBJ2-1; no definite D call. The length of the CDR3 is 14 residues. With 0 bases removed from V and 10 bases from J, the gap between germline ends came to 13 bases. CDR3 nucleotide sequence: TGTGCCAGCAGTTTAGCTAGAAGGAGCTGGGAGCAGTTCTTC. This gives the protein CASSLARRSWEQFF.

By frequency in the sample, this clone is medium-sized. V and J are TRBV11-1 and TRBJ2-3; TRBD1 is a possible D gene (6 bases). Germline V gene lookup returns CDR1 SGHAT and CDR2 FQDESV (reference sequence). This CDR3 contains 14 residues. The V end was cut by 5 bases, the J end by 5 bases, with 14 bases between. CDR3 residues: CASSHRDRKDTQYF. Written as DNA, the CDR3 is TGTGCCAGCAGCCACCGAGACAGGAAAGATACGCAGTATTTT.

A few counts support this clone. The chain employs TRBV24-1 and TRBJ1-5; D remains ambiguous. Germline V gene data show CDR1 as KGHDR and CDR2 as SFDVKD. The CDR3 loop spans 13 amino acids. The ends were cut back, 8 bases at V and 5 bases at J, with 12 bases in the middle. In DNA, the CDR3 is TGTGCCACCAAAGCAGGAGCTGATCAGCCCCAGCATTTT. Translation: CATKAGADQPQHF.

The count of this clone is one. In DNA form, the CDR3 reads TGCAGTGCTAGGGCACGCAACAATCAGCCCCAGCATTTT. Translated, it gives CSARARNNQPQHF. V gene TRBV20-1 combines with J gene TRBJ1-5; D call uncertain. CDR1 and CDR2 (germline): DFQATT, SNEGSKA (reference sequence). This CDR3 is built from 13 residues. The V gene lost 3 bases and the J gene lost 3 bases, with 9 bases spanning the gap.

The chain carries TRBV27 and TRBJ1-2, with 8 bases matching TRBD1. The junction had 3 bases not matched to a gene; V was cut back by 2 bases and J by 4 bases. The CDR3 length is 14 residues. Germline V gene data show CDR1 as MNHEY and CDR2 as SMNVEV (reference sequence). As DNA, the CDR3 is TGTGCCAGCAGTTTAGGCGGACAGGGCTATGGCTACACCTTC. Amino acids: CASSLGGQGYGYTF.

This clone came up a few times. V is TRBV5-1 and J is TRBJ2-5; TRBD1 agrees at 7 bases. Germline CDR1 and CDR2: SGHRS and YFSETQ. CDR3 size: 15 residues. The V and J ends lost 0 bases and 3 bases, in that order; junction bases with no gene match: 5. CDR3 coding DNA: TGCGCCAGCAGCTTGGAACAGGGGTGGGAAGAGACCCAGTACTTC. This sequence encodes CASSLEQGWEETQYF.

The chain employs TRBV28 and TRBJ2-7, with 8 bases identical to TRBD2. The CDR3 length is 15 residues. The V gene's germline CDR1 is MDHEN and CDR2 SYDVKM. The trim removed 5 bases at V and 5 bases at J, leaving 11 bases unmatched. The chain's CDR3 is CASSRGFSGNHEQYF. DNA for the CDR3: TGTGCCAGCAGTCGCGGGTTTAGCGGGAACCACGAGCAGTACTTC.

This clone rates as medium-sized. The V gene is TRBV28, the J gene TRBJ2-7, with 12 bases lining up with TRBD1. Germline V gene sequence: CDR1 MDHEN, CDR2 SYDVKM. The CDR3 has 14 amino acids. J gave up 1 base and V 9 bases, and 4 bases lay outside the gene matches. Here the CDR3 reads CASRDRGRSYEQYF. Written as DNA, the CDR3 is TGTGCCAGTCGGGACAGGGGGCGTTCCTACGAGCAGTACTTC. Using reference TRBV28 and TRBJ2-7 for the parts outside the CDR3, the full variable domain is DVKVTQSSRYLVKRTGEKVFLECVQDMDHENMFWYRQDPGLGLRLIYFSYDVKMKEKGDIPEGYSVSREKKERFSLILESASTNQTSMYLCASRDRGRSYEQYFGPGTRLTVT.

The V and J genes are TRBV6-1 and TRBJ2-7, with 13 bases matching TRBD2. The CDR3 sequence is 13 residues long. Germline V gene sequence: CDR1 MNHNS, CDR2 SASEGT. V trimming: 10 bases; J trimming: 5 bases; junction bases outside the gene matches: 5. The CDR3 reads CATRTSGSHEQYF. CDR3 nucleotides: TGTGCCACCCGGACTAGCGGGAGCCACGAGCAGTACTTC.

The J gene is TRBJ2-7, the V gene TRBV5-1; a possible D gene is TRBD1 (6 bases). The CDR3 spans 15 residues. V was shortened by 0 bases and J by 4 bases, with 14 bases between the two germline ends. Germline V gene data show CDR1 as SGHRS and CDR2 as YFSETQ. CDR3 nucleotides: TGCGCCAGCAGCTTGGCCTGGGGGCTCGAATACGAGCAGTACTTC. Its translation is CASSLAWGLEYEQYF.

The V and J genes are TRBV29-1 and TRBJ2-7, with TRBD2 matching over 8 bases. This CDR3 comprises 11 residues. CDR1 and CDR2 (germline): SQVTM, ANQGSEA. Trimming took 5 bases from V and 11 from J; bases not matched to a gene: 8. The CDR3 is CSVPGSGTEYF. DNA of the CDR3: TGCAGCGTTCCGGGTAGCGGGACGGAGTACTTC.

This clone was recorded a few times. The same CDR3 can be traced to other DNA sequences in this sample. The chain joins TRBV27 to TRBJ2-7; the match to TRBD2 covers 11 bases. This CDR3 is 15 amino acids long. V dropped 6 bases and J dropped 7; count of bases not matched to a gene: 11. Germline loops: CDR1 MNHEY, CDR2 SMNVEV (reference sequence). The CDR3 DNA sequence: TGTGCCAGCAGGAGGGGGACTAGCGGTAGTTATGAGCAGTACTTC. As protein: CASRRGTSGSYEQYF.